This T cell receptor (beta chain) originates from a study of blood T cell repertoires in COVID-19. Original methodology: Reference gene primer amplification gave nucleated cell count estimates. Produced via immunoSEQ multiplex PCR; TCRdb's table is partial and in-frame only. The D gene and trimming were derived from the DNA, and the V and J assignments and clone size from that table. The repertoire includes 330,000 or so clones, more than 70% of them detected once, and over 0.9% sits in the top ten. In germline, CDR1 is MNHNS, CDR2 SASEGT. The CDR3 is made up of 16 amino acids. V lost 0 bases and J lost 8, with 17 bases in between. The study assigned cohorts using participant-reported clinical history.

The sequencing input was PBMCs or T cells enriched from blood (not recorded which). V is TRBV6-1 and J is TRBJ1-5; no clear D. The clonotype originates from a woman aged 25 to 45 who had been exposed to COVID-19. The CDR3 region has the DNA TGTGCCAGCAGTGAAGCAGGTGGCGGAGGGCCGGAGCCCCAGCATTTT. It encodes CASSEAGGGGPEPQHF.